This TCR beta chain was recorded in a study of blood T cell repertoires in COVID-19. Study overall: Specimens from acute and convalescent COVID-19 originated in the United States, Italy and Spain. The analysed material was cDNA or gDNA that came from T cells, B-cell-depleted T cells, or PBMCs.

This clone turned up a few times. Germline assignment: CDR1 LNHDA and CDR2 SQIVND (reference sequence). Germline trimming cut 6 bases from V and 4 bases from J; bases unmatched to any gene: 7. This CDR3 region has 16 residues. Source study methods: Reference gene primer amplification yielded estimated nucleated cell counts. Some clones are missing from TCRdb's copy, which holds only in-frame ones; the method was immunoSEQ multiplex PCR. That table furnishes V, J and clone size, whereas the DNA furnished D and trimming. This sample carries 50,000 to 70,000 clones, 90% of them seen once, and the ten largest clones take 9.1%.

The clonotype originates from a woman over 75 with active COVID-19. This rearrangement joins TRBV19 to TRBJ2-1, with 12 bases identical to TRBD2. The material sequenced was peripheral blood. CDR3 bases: TGTGCCAGTAGCTTCGCTAGCGGGAGGGAGTACAATGAGCAGTTCTTC. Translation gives CASSFASGREYNEQFF.